This T cell receptor beta chain was recorded in a study of blood T cell repertoires in COVID-19. This clone was seen once. Some clones are missing from TCRdb's copy, which holds only in-frame ones; the method was immunoSEQ multiplex PCR. The table includes roughly 120,000 clones, roughly 80% detected once. The sequenced sample was peripheral blood. This receptor was identified in a man aged 70 or older with acute or convalescent COVID-19.

This chain's CDR3 is CASSSQARPETQYF. The CDR3 nucleotides read TGTGCCAGCAGTTCCCAGGCCCGGCCGGAGACCCAGTACTTC. The V and J genes are TRBV28 and TRBJ2-5, with no clear D. V shed 4 bases and J shed 5 bases, with 14 bases lying between them. This CDR3 has 14 residues. Germline lookup yields CDR1 MDHEN and CDR2 SYDVKM.